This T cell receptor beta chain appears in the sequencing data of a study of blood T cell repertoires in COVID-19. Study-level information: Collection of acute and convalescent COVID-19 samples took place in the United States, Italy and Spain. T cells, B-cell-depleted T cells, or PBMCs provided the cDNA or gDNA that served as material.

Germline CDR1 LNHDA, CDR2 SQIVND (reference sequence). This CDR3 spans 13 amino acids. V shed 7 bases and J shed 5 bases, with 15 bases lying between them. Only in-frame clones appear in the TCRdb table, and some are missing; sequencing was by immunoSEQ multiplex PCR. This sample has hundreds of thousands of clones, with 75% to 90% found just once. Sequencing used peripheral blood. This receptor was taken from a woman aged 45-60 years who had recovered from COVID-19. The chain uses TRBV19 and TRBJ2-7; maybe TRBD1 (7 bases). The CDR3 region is CASKRQGGDEQYF. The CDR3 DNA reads TGTGCCAGTAAAAGACAGGGAGGCGACGAGCAGTACTTC.